This TCR beta chain is drawn from a study of T cells in narcolepsy. As for the study in general: Healthy controls were enrolled alongside patients with narcolepsy type 1 or type 2.

Assay used: immunoSEQ multiplex PCR; TCRdb lists only in-frame clones, some missing. The sample has about 24,000 clones, approximately 85% seen once. Study findings and constraints: Some memory CD4+ repertoires had no autoreactive clone sequences. Blood of same and different patients, but not healthy controls, reportedly held recurring autoreactive clonotypes. Comparing one patient's CSF and blood CD4+ clonotypes highlighted HCRT- and TRIB2-specific autoreactive clonotypes.

A few counts support this clone. What it binds is not known. This TCR derives from a human donor in good health. Sample: memory (CD45RA-) CD4+ T cells from blood.

Here the CDR3 reads CASRLSGTATFGQFF. The CDR3, as DNA: TGTGCCAGCAGGCTCTCCGGGACAGCGACCTTTGGGCAGTTCTTC. The chain couples TRBV6-6 to TRBJ2-1; 7 nucleotides line up with TRBD1. Per germline, CDR1 MNHNY and CDR2 SVGAGI (reference sequence). The CDR3 runs 15 residues. Trimming removed 6 bases from V and 12 bases from J; junction bases left unmatched: 17.